Listed here are 22 T cell receptor beta chains from one sample, sequenced in a study of response to subunit inactivated influenza vaccine. TCRdb reanalysed the RT-PCR reads using MiXCR and keeps one entry per CDR3 protein. Of approximately 500,000 distinct CDR3 sequences listed, 10% to 15% are singletons. Sequencing was performed on PBMCs from blood, taken 35 to 45 days after vaccination. The origin of the receptors is a man aged 50 or older who received an inactivated influenza vaccine.

This chain links TRBV12-3 or TRBV12-4 with TRBJ2-2; D not certain. V was cut by 1 base and J by 2 bases, with 8 bases left in between. CDR3 length: 15 residues. This chain's CDR3 is CASSLVAVNTGELFF. CDR3 nucleotides: TGTGCCAGCAGTTTAGTAGCAGTAAACACCGGGGAGCTGTTTTTT.

This clonotype has just a few counts. The chain couples TRBV7-2 to TRBJ1-4; TRBD1 aligns across 9 bases. The germline V gene encodes CDR1 SGHTA and CDR2 FQGNSA. V gave up 5 bases and J gave up 6 bases; unmatched junction bases: 4. The CDR3 is 14 amino acids. CDR3 sequence (DNA): TGTGCCAGCAGCCAGGACAGGGGTGATGAAAAACTGTTTTTT. Its protein is CASSQDRGDEKLFF.

The V and J genes are TRBV20-1 and TRBJ1-5; 9 bases match TRBD1. Germline V gene sequence: CDR1 DFQATT, CDR2 SNEGSKA (reference sequence). Trimming took 1 base from V and 7 from J; bases not matched to a gene: 14. The length of the CDR3 is 17 residues. CDR3 nucleotide sequence: TGCAGTGCTAGAGGGGTAGTAGGGGACAGGGTAGGCCAGCCCCAGCATTTT. It is translated as CSARGVVGDRVGQPQHF.

The chain recombines TRBV2 with TRBJ2-3; 7 positions agree with TRBD1. Germline-derived CDR1 and CDR2 are SNHLY and FYNNEI. Trimming took 11 bases from V and 10 from J; bases not matched to a gene: 18. The CDR3 spans 14 residues. This CDR3 reads CASQGQSLALAQYF. For the CDR3, the DNA is TGTGCCTCCCAGGGACAGTCGCTCGCACTGGCGCAGTATTTT.

In this sample, this clonotype turned up a few times. The V gene is TRBV20-1, the J gene TRBJ2-5, with no clear D. CDR1 is DFQATT, CDR2 SNEGSKA, per germline (reference sequence). The CDR3 is made up of 11 amino acids. V was pared by 4 bases and J by 4 bases, with 7 bases between. The CDR3 nucleotides are TGCAGTGCTACCCCGAGAGAGACCCAGTACTTC. It encodes CSATPRETQYF.

This clonotype showed up just a few times. The chain uses TRBV11-1 and TRBJ1-4; D is perhaps TRBD1 (5 bases). Germline assignment: CDR1 SGHAT and CDR2 FQDESV (reference sequence). Trimming shortened V by 7 bases and J by 0 bases, and 21 bases separated the two germline ends. The CDR3 totals 18 residues. The CDR3 coding sequence is TGTGCCAGCACCCCGGAAGGGGTATATGCCACAACTAATGAAAAACTGTTTTTT. Its translation: CASTPEGVYATTNEKLFF.

This clonotype has only a few counts. This sequence joins TRBV7-9 and TRBJ2-1, with 9 bases that match TRBD1. The CDR3 has 17 residues. V shed 5 bases and J 4 bases; nucleotides not matched to a gene: 12. From germline, CDR1 is SEHNR and CDR2 FQNEAQ (reference sequence). DNA of the CDR3: TGTGCCAGCAGCCCCAAAAAGGGACAGGGATGGTACAATGAGCAGTTCTTC. Protein product: CASSPKKGQGWYNEQFF.

This clonotype was seen only a few times. The V and J genes are TRBV18 and TRBJ2-1; D remains unclear. Trimming removed 0 bases from V and 10 bases from J, with 19 bases in between. The CDR3 has 16 residues. Germline CDR1 and CDR2: KGHSH and LQKENI. The CDR3 coding sequence is TGTGCCAGCTCACCACCGTCCGGTTTTGAGTTGTACGAGCAGTTCTTC. Its translation is CASSPPSGFELYEQFF.

This clonotype was detected many times. The chain joins TRBV7-2 to TRBJ1-5, with a possible D match to TRBD1 (5 bases). V was cut by 4 bases and J by 0 bases, with 7 bases left in between. The CDR3 has 14 amino acids. Germline V gene lookup returns CDR1 SGHTA and CDR2 FQGNSA. The CDR3 DNA is TGTGCCAGCAGCTGGGACGGTAGCAATCAGCCCCAGCATTTT. This sequence encodes CASSWDGSNQPQHF.

The chain is built from TRBV20-1 and TRBJ1-3; D might be TRBD1 (5 bases). This CDR3 region has 13 residues. Germline V gene lookup returns CDR1 DFQATT and CDR2 SNEGSKA (reference sequence). Trimming removed 4 bases from V and 4 bases from J, with 11 bases in between. The CDR3, as DNA: TGCAGTGCTACGACAGCTACGGGAAACACCATATATTTT. Residues: CSATTATGNTIYF.

This clonotype came up a few times. CDR3 sequence: CSARKTGRIEQFF. The CDR3 DNA reads as TGCAGTGCTCGCAAGACGGGGAGAATTGAGCAGTTCTTC. This chain joins TRBV20-1 and TRBJ2-1, with D perhaps TRBD2 (5 bases). The V gene's germline CDR1 is DFQATT and CDR2 SNEGSKA (reference sequence). The CDR3 sequence is 13 residues long. V was clipped by 5 bases and J by 9 bases, with 17 bases between them.

The V gene is TRBV7-6, the J gene TRBJ2-7, with 7 bases matching TRBD2. The CDR3 is 14 residues long. CDR1 SGHVS and CDR2 FNYEAQ come from the germline V gene. V was clipped by 0 bases and J by 6 bases; unmatched bases: 5. This CDR3 is CASSLAVGRGEQYF. For the CDR3, the DNA is TGTGCCAGCAGCTTAGCGGTTGGGAGGGGCGAGCAGTACTTC. Complete variable domain (other parts from reference TRBV7-6 and TRBJ2-7): GAGVSQSPRYKVTKRGQDVALRCDPISGHVSLYWYRQALGQGPEFLTYFNYEAQQDKSGLPNDRFSAERPEGSISTLTIQRTEQRDSAMYRCASSLAVGRGEQYFGPGTRLTVT.

At least ten counts were recorded for this clonotype. This sequence joins TRBV29-1 and TRBJ2-7; D possibly corresponds to TRBD2 (6 bases). Germline V gene lookup returns CDR1 SQVTM and CDR2 ANQGSEA. Trimming pared 4 bases from V and 3 bases from J, leaving 7 bases between. CDR3 length equals 11 residues. The CDR3 sequence: CSVGSGYEQYF. CDR3 coding DNA: TGCAGCGTTGGTAGCGGCTACGAGCAGTACTTC.

This clonotype came up a few times. This chain links TRBV6-5 with TRBJ2-1, with 15 bases identical to TRBD2. This CDR3 comprises 18 residues. V lost 10 bases and J lost 3; bases outside the gene matches: 13. Germline assignment: CDR1 MNHEY and CDR2 SVGAGI. CDR3 bases: TGTGCCACCGTTATGTCGTCGGGACTAGCGGGAGGCTACAATGAGCAGTTCTTC. This gives the protein CATVMSSGLAGGYNEQFF.

This clonotype has just a few counts. The CDR3 DNA reads as TGTGCCAGCAGTACCCGACTAGCGGGGGGTCGACTTTCCTACGAGCAGTACTTC. It yields the protein CASSTRLAGGRLSYEQYF. V usage is TRBV6-2 or TRBV6-3 and J usage is TRBJ2-7, with 13 positions matching TRBD2. V lost 5 bases and J lost 1; bases outside the gene matches: 11. The germline V gene encodes CDR1 MNHEY and CDR2 SVGEGT. The CDR3 extends over 18 amino acids.

This clonotype was picked up many times. The chain carries TRBV4-3 and TRBJ2-7, with D perhaps given as TRBD1 or TRBD2 (5 bases each). The CDR3 spans 16 residues. Deletions cut 0 bases from V and 2 bases from J, with 14 bases between. CDR1 is LGHNA, CDR2 YSLEER, per germline. CDR3 sequence (DNA): TGCGCCAGCAGCCAAGATACCGGGACGGTGACCTACGAGCAGTACTTC. Its protein is CASSQDTGTVTYEQYF.

The CDR3: CASSDRQNSPLHF. CDR3 bases: TGTGCCAGCAGTGACCGACAGAATTCACCCCTCCACTTT. The chain has TRBV25-1 and TRBJ1-6; possibly TRBD1 for D (5 bases). CDR1 and CDR2 from the germline V gene are MGHDK and SYGVNS. CDR3 length equals 13 residues. The germline V and J ends were trimmed by 3 bases and 7 bases, with 7 bases remaining between them.

The chain recombines TRBV6-5 with TRBJ2-3; TRBD1 is a possible D gene (7 bases). V was pared by 2 bases and J by 11 bases, with 17 bases between. This CDR3 region has 14 residues. Germline CDR1 is MNHEY and CDR2 is SVGAGI. The CDR3: CASSYQSGGTEQYF. The CDR3 region has the DNA TGTGCCAGCAGTTACCAGTCGGGCGGGACAGAGCAGTATTTT.

This clonotype was seen a few times. The rearrangement links TRBV12-3 or TRBV12-4 to TRBJ1-2; D may be TRBD1 (5 bases). Trimming cost V 9 bases and J 4 bases, with 15 bases left between them. The CDR3 runs 13 residues. DNA for the CDR3: TGTGCCAGTTCCCGGGACCCCGTCTATGGCTACACCTTC. Encoded protein: CASSRDPVYGYTF.

This chain joins TRBV7-2 and TRBJ2-5; 9 nucleotides line up with TRBD2. Germline trimming cut 2 bases from V and 7 bases from J; bases unmatched to any gene: 8. The germline V gene has CDR1 SGHTA and CDR2 FQGNSA. This CDR3 has 15 residues. CDR3 protein: CASSLIAGEGGTQYF. The CDR3 bases are TGTGCCAGCAGCTTAATAGCGGGAGAGGGGGGGACCCAGTACTTC.

The CDR3 reads CSVAGTPNTGELFF. CDR3 sequence (DNA): TGCAGCGTCGCCGGGACACCGAACACCGGGGAGCTGTTTTTT. This chain joins TRBV29-1 and TRBJ2-2, with D possibly being TRBD1 (6 bases). Trimming took off 6 bases at V and 0 bases at J, with 11 bases between the two ends. The CDR3 is 14 residues long. Per the germline V gene, CDR1 is SQVTM and CDR2 is ANQGSEA.

The gene calls are TRBV19 and TRBJ2-7; D gene ambiguous. Per germline, CDR1 LNHDA and CDR2 SQIVND (reference sequence). The CDR3 length is 15 residues. V was clipped by 0 bases and J by 2 bases, with 11 bases between them. The DNA for the CDR3 is TGTGCCAGTAGTATAGAGGCCGATGGACCCTACGAGCAGTACTTC. Translating it yields CASSIEADGPYEQYF.